The clone carrying this T cell receptor (beta chain) was counted between two and nine times. Germline and junction disagree at one end, which may indicate a read error. An approximately 130-subject validation cohort, separate from the approximately 690-subject first cohort, supplied the donors. This sample is drawn from a study of cytomegalovirus exposure and HLA in healthy donors. Assay: immunoSEQ multiplex PCR; the TCRdb copy retains only in-frame clones and omits some. Among approximately 190,000 clones listed, roughly 88% were seen once. The sequencing input was PBMCs. The TCR comes from a woman in her twenties or thirties in good health and CMV-seropositive.

This CDR3 reads CASSFEGGGEQYF. The CDR3 bases are TGTGCTAGCAGCTTCGAAGGGGGCGGCGAGCAGTACTTC. The rearrangement links TRBV7-7 to TRBJ2-7; 7 nucleotides agree with TRBD1. The CDR3 is made up of 13 amino acids. Germline CDR1 reads SSHAT; CDR2 reads FNYEAQ (reference sequence). Filled out from reference TRBV7-7 and TRBJ2-7, the complete variable domain reads GAGVSQSPRYKVTKRGQDVTLRCDPISSHATLYWYQQALGQGPEFLTYFNYEAQPDKSGLPSDRFSAERPEGSISTLTIQRTEQRDSAMYRCASSFEGGGEQYFGPGTRLTVT.